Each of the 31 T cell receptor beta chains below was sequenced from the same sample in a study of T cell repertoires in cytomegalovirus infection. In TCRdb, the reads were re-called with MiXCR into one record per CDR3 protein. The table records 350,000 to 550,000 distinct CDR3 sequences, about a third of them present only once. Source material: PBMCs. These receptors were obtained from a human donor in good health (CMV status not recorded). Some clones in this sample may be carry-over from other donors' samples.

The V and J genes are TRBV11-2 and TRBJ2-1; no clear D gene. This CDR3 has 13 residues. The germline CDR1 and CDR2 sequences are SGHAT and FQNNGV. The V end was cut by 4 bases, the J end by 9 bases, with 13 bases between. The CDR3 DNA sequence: TGTGCCAGCAGCTCGGTTTGGCGCGGTGAGCAGTTCTTC. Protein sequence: CASSSVWRGEQFF.

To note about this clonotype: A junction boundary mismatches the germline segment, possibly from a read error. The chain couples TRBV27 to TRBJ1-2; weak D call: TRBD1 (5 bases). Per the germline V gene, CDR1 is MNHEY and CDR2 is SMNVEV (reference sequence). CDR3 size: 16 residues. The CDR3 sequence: CASRLLVGVIPYGYTF. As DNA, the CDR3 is TGTGCCAGCAGGTTATTGGTGGGGGTAATTCCCTATGGCTACACCTTC.

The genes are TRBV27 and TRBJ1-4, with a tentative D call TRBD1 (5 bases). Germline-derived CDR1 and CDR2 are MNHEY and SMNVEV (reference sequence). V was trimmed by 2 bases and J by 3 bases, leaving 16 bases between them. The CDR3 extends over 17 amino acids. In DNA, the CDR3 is TGTGCCAGCAGTTTAAATCAGGGAGGAACGGCTAATGAAAAACTGTTTTTT. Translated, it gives CASSLNQGGTANEKLFF. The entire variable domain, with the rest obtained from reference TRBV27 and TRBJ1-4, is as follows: EAQVTQNPRYLITVTGKKLTVTCSQNMNHEYMSWYRQDPGLGLRQIYYSMNVEVTDKGDVPEGYKVSRKEKRNFPLILESPSPNQTSLYFCASSLNQGGTANEKLFFGSGTQLSVL.

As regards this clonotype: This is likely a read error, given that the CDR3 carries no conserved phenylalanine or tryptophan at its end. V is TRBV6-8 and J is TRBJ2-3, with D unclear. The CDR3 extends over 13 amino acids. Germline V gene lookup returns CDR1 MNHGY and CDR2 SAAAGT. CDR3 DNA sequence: TGTGCCAGCAGTTACGGAGAGGCAGAGACGCAGTATTGT. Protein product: CASSYGEAETQYC.

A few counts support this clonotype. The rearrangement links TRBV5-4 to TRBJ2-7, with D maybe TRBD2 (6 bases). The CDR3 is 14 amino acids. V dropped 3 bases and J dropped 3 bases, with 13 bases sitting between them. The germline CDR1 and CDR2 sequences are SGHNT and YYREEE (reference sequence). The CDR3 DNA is TGTGCCAGCAGCTCCAGCCGGGGGAACTACGAGCAGTACTTC. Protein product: CASSSSRGNYEQYF.

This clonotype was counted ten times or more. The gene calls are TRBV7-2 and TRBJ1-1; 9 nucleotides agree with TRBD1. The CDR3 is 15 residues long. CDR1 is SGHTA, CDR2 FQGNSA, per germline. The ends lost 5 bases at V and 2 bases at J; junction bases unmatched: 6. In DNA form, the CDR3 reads TGTGCCAGCAGCCCAAGGACAGGGGCAAACACTGAAGCTTTCTTT. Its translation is CASSPRTGANTEAFF. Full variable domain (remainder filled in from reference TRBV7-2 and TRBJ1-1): GAGVSQSPSNKVTEKGKDVELRCDPISGHTALYWYRQSLGQGLEFLIYFQGNSAPDKSGLPSDRFSAERTGGSVSTLTIQRTQQEDSAVYLCASSPRTGANTEAFFGQGTRLTVV.

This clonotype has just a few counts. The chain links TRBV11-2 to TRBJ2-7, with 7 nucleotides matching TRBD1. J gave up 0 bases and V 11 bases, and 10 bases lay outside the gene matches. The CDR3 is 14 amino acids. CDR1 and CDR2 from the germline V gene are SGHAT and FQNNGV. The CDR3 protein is CASSAGGSSYEQYF. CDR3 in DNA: TGTGCCTCCTCGGCAGGGGGATCCTCCTACGAGCAGTACTTC.

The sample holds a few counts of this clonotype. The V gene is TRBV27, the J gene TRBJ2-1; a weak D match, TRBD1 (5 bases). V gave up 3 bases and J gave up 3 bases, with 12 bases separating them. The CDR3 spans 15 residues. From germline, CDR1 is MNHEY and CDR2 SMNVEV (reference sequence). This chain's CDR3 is CASSLAEGVYNEQFF. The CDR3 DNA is TGTGCCAGCAGTTTGGCGGAAGGGGTCTACAATGAGCAGTTCTTC.

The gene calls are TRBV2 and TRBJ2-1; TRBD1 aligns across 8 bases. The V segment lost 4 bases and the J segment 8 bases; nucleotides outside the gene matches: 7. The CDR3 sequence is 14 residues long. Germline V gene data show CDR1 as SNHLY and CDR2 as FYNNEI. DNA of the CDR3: TGTGCCAGCAGTGCGGACAGGGACTTCCATGAGCAGTTCTTC. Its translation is CASSADRDFHEQFF.

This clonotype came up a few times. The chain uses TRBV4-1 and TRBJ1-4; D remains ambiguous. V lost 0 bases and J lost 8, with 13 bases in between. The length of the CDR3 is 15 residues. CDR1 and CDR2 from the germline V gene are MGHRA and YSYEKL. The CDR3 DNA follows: TGCGCCAGCAGCCAAGATCCGGTGCTAGAGGAAAAACTGTTTTTT. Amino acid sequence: CASSQDPVLEEKLFF.

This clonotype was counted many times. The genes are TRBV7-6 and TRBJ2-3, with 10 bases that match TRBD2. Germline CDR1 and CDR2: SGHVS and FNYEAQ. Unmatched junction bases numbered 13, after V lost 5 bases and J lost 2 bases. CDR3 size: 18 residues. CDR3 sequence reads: CASSPWFSGGISTDTQYF. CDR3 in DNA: TGTGCCAGCAGCCCGTGGTTTAGCGGGGGGATCTCCACAGATACGCAGTATTTT.

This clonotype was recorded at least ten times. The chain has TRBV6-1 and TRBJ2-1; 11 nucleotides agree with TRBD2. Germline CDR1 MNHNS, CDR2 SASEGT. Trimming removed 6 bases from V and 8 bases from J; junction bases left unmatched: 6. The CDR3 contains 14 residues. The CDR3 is CASRLAGGPYEQFF. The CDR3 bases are TGTGCCAGCAGGTTAGCGGGGGGGCCATATGAGCAGTTCTTC.

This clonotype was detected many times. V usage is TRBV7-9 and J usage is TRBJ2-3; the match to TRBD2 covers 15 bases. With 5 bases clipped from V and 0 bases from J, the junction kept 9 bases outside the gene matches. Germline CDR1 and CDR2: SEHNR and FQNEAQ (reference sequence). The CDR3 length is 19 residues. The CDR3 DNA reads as TGTGCCAGCAGCCCCCCGAGAGGGACTAGCGGGGGGAGCACAGATACGCAGTATTTT. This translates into CASSPPRGTSGGSTDTQYF.

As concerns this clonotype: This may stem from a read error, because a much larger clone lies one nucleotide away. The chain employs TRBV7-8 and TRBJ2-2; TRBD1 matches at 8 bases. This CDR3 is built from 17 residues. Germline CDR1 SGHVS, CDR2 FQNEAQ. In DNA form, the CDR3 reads TGTGCCAACAGCTTAGCTGGCAGGGGGCGGTACACCGGGGAGCTGTTTTTT. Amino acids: CANSLAGRGRYTGELFF.

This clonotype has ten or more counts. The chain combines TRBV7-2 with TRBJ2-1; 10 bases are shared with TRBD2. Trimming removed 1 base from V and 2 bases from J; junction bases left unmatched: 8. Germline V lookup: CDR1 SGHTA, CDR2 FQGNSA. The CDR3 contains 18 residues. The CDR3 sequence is CASSLVGLAGVTYNEQFF. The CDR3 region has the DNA TGTGCCAGCAGCTTAGTCGGGCTAGCGGGGGTTACCTACAATGAGCAGTTCTTC.

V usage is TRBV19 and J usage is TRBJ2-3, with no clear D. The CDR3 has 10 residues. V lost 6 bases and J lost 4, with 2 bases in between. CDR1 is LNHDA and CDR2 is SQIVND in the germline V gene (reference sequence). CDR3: CASRSDTQYF. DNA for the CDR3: TGTGCCAGTAGGTCAGATACGCAGTATTTT.

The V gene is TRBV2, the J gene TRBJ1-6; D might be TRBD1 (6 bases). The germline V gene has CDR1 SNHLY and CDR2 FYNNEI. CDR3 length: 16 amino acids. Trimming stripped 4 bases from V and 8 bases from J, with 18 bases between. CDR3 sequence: CASSAEGGRIHSPLHF. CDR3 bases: TGTGCCAGCAGTGCCGAGGGGGGCCGGATCCATTCACCCCTCCACTTT. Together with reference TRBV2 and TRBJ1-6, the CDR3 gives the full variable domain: EPEVTQTPSHQVTQMGQEVILRCVPISNHLYFYWYRQILGQKVEFLVSFYNNEISEKSEIFDDQFSVERPDGSNFTLKIRSTKLEDSAMYFCASSAEGGRIHSPLHFGNGTRLTVT.

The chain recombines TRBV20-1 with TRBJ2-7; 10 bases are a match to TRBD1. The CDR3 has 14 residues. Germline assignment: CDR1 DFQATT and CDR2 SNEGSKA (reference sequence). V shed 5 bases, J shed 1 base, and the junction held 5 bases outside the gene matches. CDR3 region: CSAEDRGQSYEQYF. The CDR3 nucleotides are TGCAGTGCTGAAGACAGGGGGCAGTCCTACGAGCAGTACTTC.

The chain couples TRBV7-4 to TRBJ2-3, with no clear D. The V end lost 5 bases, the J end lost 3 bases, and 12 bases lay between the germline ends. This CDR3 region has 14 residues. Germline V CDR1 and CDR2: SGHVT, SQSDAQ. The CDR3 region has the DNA TGTGCCAGCAGCCCAGACGATGGAACAGATACGCAGTATTTT. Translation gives CASSPDDGTDTQYF. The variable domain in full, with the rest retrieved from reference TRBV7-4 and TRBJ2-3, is GAGVSQSPRYKVAKRGRDVALRCDSISGHVTLYWYRQTLGQGSEVLTYSQSDAQRDKSGRPSGRFSAERPERSVSTLKIQRTEQGDSAVYLCASSPDDGTDTQYFGPGTRLTVL.

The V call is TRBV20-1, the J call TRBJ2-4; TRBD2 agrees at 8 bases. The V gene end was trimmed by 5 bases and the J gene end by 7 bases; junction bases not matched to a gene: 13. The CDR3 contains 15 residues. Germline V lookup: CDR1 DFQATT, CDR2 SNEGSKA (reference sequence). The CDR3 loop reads CSASSTLAGSNIQYF. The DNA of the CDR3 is TGCAGTGCTTCCTCGACCTTAGCGGGGTCGAACATTCAGTACTTC.

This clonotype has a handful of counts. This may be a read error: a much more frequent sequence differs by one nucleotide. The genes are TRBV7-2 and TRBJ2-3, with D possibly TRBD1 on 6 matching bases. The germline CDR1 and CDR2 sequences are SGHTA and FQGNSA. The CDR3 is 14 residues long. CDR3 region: CSSSHRVVTDTQYF. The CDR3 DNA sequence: TGTTCCAGCAGCCACAGGGTTGTTACAGATACGCAGTATTTT.

CDR3: CASSWTPESYNEQFF. The CDR3 DNA reads TGTGCCAGCAGCTGGACACCGGAGTCATACAATGAGCAGTTCTTC. This chain links TRBV5-6 with TRBJ2-1, with TRBD1 as a possible D gene (5 bases). Trimming took off 3 bases at V and 4 bases at J, with 14 bases between the two ends. CDR1 is SGHDT, CDR2 YYEEEE, per germline. The CDR3 contains 15 residues. Combining the CDR3 with reference TRBV5-6 and TRBJ2-1 gives the whole variable domain DAGVTQSPTHLIKTRGQQVTLRCSPKSGHDTVSWYQQALGQGPQFIFQYYEEEERQRGNFPDRFSGHQFPNYSSELNVNALLLGDSALYLCASSWTPESYNEQFFGPGTRLTVL.

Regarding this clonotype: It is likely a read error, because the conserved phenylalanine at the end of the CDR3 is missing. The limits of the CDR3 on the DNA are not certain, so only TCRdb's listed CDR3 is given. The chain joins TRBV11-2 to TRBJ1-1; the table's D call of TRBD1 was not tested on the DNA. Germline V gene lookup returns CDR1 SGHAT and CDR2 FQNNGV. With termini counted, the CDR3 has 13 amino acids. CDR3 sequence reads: CASSALSNTEALL.

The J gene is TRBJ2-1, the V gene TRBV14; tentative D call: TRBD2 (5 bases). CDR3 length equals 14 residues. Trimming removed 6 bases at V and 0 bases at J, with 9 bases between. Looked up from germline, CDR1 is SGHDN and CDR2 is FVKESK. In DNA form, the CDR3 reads TGTGCCAGCAGTATAGAGGGCTCCTACAATGAGCAGTTCTTC. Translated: CASSIEGSYNEQFF.

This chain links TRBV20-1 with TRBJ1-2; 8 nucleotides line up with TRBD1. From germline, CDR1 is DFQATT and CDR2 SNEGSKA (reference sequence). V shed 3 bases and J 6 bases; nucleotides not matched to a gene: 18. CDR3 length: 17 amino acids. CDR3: CSASGGGGPDRVNGYTF. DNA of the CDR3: TGCAGTGCTAGCGGAGGGGGGGGACCGGACAGGGTCAATGGCTACACCTTC.

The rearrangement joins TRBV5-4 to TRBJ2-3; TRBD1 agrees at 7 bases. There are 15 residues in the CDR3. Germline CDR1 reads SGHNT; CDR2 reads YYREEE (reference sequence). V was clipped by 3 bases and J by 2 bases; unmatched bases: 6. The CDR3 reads CASSSQDRNTDTQYF. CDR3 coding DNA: TGTGCCAGCAGCTCCCAGGACAGGAACACAGATACGCAGTATTTT.

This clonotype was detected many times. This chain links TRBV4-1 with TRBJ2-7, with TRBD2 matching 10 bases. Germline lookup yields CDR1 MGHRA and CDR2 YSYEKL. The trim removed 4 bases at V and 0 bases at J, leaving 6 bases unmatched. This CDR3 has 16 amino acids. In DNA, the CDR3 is TGCGCCAGCAGCCGGGAGCGGGGGGGTAGCTCCTACGAGCAGTACTTC. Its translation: CASSRERGGSSYEQYF.

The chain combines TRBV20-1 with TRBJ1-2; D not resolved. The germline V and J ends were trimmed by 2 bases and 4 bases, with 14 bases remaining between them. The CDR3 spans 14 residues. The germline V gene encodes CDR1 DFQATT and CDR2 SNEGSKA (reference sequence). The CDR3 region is CSARRGNRLYGYTF. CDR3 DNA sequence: TGCAGTGCTAGAAGAGGGAATAGGCTCTATGGCTACACCTTC.

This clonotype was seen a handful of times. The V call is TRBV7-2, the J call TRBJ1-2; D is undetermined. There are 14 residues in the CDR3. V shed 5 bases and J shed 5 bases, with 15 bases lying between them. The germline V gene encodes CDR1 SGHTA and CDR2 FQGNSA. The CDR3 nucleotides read TGTGCCAGCAGCCCACCTGACGAAGGTTATGGCTACACCTTC. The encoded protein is CASSPPDEGYGYTF.

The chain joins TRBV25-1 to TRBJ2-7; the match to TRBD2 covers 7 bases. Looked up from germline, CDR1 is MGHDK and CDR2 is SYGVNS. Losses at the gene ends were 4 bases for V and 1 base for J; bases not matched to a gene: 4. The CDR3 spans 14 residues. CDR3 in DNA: TGTGCCAGCAGTGGGACTAGAATTTCCTACGAGCAGTACTTC. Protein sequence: CASSGTRISYEQYF.

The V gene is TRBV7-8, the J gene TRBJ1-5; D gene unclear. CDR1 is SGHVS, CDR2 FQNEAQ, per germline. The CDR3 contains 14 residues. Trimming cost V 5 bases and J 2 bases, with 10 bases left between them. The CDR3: CASSPDTGNQPQHF. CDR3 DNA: TGTGCCAGCAGCCCCGACACTGGCAATCAGCCCCAGCATTTT.